This T cell receptor (beta chain) appears in the sequencing data of a study of PD-L1 blockade in urothelial cancer. Study at large: Patients had received 0 to 3 prior chemotherapy regimens. Across blood samples, T cells had a median count of about 150,000. Study outcomes and limitations: A below-median TCR clonality in blood before treatment predicted better survival.

About this clone: The antigen remains unidentified.

The table came from immunoSEQ multiplex PCR; TCRdb's copy has only in-frame clones and leaves some out. The table records 50,000 or so clones, around 88% of them present only once. In germline, CDR1 is WSHSY, CDR2 SAAADI. The CDR3 totals 12 residues. V lost 6 bases and J 0 bases, leaving 4 bases between the germline ends. This specimen was PBMCs, taken around atezolizumab (anti-PD-L1) treatment. The chain links TRBV10-2 to TRBJ2-3, with no clear D. This receptor was identified in a man in his sixties with urothelial cancer. In DNA, the CDR3 is TGCGCCAGCAGCCTTAGCACAGATACGCAGTATTTT. Protein: CASSLSTDTQYF.